The clone carrying this T cell receptor (beta chain) was found a few times. No antigen is known for it. Using immunoSEQ multiplex PCR, the repertoire was profiled, and TCRdb retains in-frame clones only, with some absent. Among roughly 120 clones, over 70% were seen once, and the ten largest hold 18%. This sample was included in a study of primary melanoma T cells and metastatic recurrence. About the study: Tumors were T2–T4 primary melanomas thicker than 1 mm.

This CDR3 has 14 residues. CDR1 is LNHDA, CDR2 SQIVND, per germline (reference sequence). V trimming: 4 bases; J trimming: 4 bases; junction bases outside the gene matches: 6. The patients had surgically resected primary melanoma at risk of metastatic recurrence. Points from the study as a whole: Tumor T-cell fraction reportedly predicted progression-free survival independently. Primary melanomas may harbor an effective T-cell antitumor response, authors suggested.

Sequenced input: melanoma tumor tissue. This chain uses TRBV19 with TRBJ2-7; TRBD2 matches at 8 bases. This clonotype was sampled from a human donor with melanoma. The CDR3 DNA reads as TGTGCCAGTAGTAGCCCGGGACTAGTGTACGAGCAGTACTTC. Protein product: CASSSPGLVYEQYF.